The rows below give T cell receptor beta chains drawn from one sample of a study of blood T cell repertoires in COVID-19. Sequencing was performed with immunoSEQ multiplex PCR; in TCRdb, only in-frame clones are kept and a portion is missing. The sample lists approximately 200,000 clones, roughly 80% occurring once. Material: peripheral blood. The receptors shown here come from a woman older than 75 with acute or convalescent COVID-19. CDR3s include the opening cysteine and the closing phenylalanine or tryptophan. D genes are given only for firm matches. Only some rows state a clone size, as once, few, many or a class for expanded clones.

v_call	d_call	clone_size	cdr3_length	j_call	cdr3_nt	cdr3_aa
TRBV10-3	TRBD2	.	16	TRBJ2-3	TGTGCCATCAGTAGGGGGACCAGCGGGGGAGTAGATACGCAGTATTTT	CAISRGTSGGVDTQYF
TRBV2	TRBD1	.	15	TRBJ1-2	TGTGCCAGCAGTGAATGGACAGGGAGGCACTATGGCTACACCTTC	CASSEWTGRHYGYTF
TRBV11-3	TRBD2	few	16	TRBJ2-3	TGTGCCAGCAGTCCCGGGACTAGCGGGCGCACAGATACGCAGTATTTT	CASSPGTSGRTDTQYF
TRBV19	.	.	16	TRBJ1-6	TGTGCCAGTAGTATTGGCCAGGGGTACGGCAATTCACCCCTCCACTTT	CASSIGQGYGNSPLHF
TRBV5-8	.	.	12	TRBJ1-5	TGTGCCAGCAGCAACAGGGCCCAGCCCCAGCATTTT	CASSNRAQPQHF
TRBV5-1	.	.	16	TRBJ1-2	TGCGCCAGCAGCTTGGGAATAGTTGCGGAGGACTATGGCTACACCTTC	CASSLGIVAEDYGYTF
TRBV2	TRBD1	.	15	TRBJ2-2	TGTGCCAGCAGTGAAGAGGGGGCGCGCACCGGGGAGCTGTTTTTT	CASSEEGARTGELFF
TRBV19	TRBD1	.	14	TRBJ2-7	TGTGCCAGTAGCCCTAGGGGACAGGGACACGAGCAGTACTTC	CASSPRGQGHEQYF
TRBV12-1	.	once	17	TRBJ1-2	TGTGCCAGCAGCTTTGCGCGGCAGGGGAAAATTAACTATGGCTACACCTTC	CASSFARQGKINYGYTF
TRBV12-5	.	few	20	TRBJ1-3	TGTGCTAGTGGTTCGGTCAGGTGGGGAGGGAACGGACTACTTGGAAACACCATATATTTT	CASGSVRWGGNGLLGNTIYF
TRBV27	.	.	14	TRBJ1-4	TGTGCCAGCAGTTCGCGGCGGGTGGGTGAAAAACTGTTTTTT	CASSSRRVGEKLFF
TRBV6-5	.	.	14	TRBJ1-2	TGTGCCAGCAGGAGAGACAGGACTGACTATGGCTACACCTTC	CASRRDRTDYGYTF
TRBV15	TRBD1	.	14	TRBJ2-5	TGTGCCACCAGCCGAGGGACAGGGGGAGAGACCCAGTACTTC	CATSRGTGGETQYF
TRBV11-3	.	.	16	TRBJ2-6	TGTGCCAGCAGCTTAGCAGTGGCAGAAGGGGCCAACGTCCTGACTTTC	CASSLAVAEGANVLTF
TRBV12-3/TRBV12-4	.	.	13	TRBJ2-3	TGTGCCAGCAGTTTACGGGGCACAGATACGCAGTATTTT	CASSLRGTDTQYF
TRBV9	TRBD1	.	16	TRBJ2-3	TGTGCCAGCAGCGTAGCTTGGGCAGGGGGATCAGATACGCAGTATTTT	CASSVAWAGGSDTQYF
TRBV7-8	.	.	16	TRBJ2-3	TGTGCCAGCAGCTTCAGGCAAGGCGAAAGTACAGATACGCAGTATTTT	CASSFRQGESTDTQYF
TRBV19	TRBD1	once	12	TRBJ1-1	TGTGCCAGTAGTATAACAGGGGGTGAAGCTTTCTTT	CASSITGGEAFF
TRBV5-5	.	.	13	TRBJ1-2	TGTGCCAGCAGCTTGGAGCAGGGGTATGGCTACACCTTC	CASSLEQGYGYTF
TRBV14	.	few	15	TRBJ2-7	TGTGCCAGCAGCCAAGATCGTGTCCAGGACTACGAGCAGTACTTC	CASSQDRVQDYEQYF
TRBV6-2/TRBV6-3	.	.	13	TRBJ2-5	TGTGCCAGCAGCCCTCCGGGCCAAGAGACCCAGTACTTC	CASSPPGQETQYF
TRBV5-1	TRBD2	.	15	TRBJ2-7	TGCGCCAGCAGCCTCTCATATGGCGGGGGCTACGAGCAGTACTTC	CASSLSYGGGYEQYF
TRBV28	.	.	14	TRBJ2-7	TGTGCCAGCACCCCCTTGAGGAGCACCTACGAGCAGTACTTC	CASTPLRSTYEQYF
TRBV10-1	.	.	13	TRBJ2-7	TGCGCCAGCAGTGCCACCCCGGCGACTGTGCAGTACTTC	CASSATPATVQYF
TRBV29-1	.	once	14	TRBJ1-2	TGCAGCGTTGAAGATAATACAGATGTTTATGGCTACACCTTC	CSVEDNTDVYGYTF
TRBV14	.	.	15	TRBJ2-7	TGTGCCAGCAGCCAAGGGGGAAGGGGCAGCTACGAGCAGTACTTC	CASSQGGRGSYEQYF
TRBV27	.	.	15	TRBJ1-5	TGTGCCAGCAGGTCCGAGCTGGGCCTTAATCAGCCCCAGCATTTT	CASRSELGLNQPQHF
TRBV10-3	TRBD2	.	15	TRBJ2-1	TGTGCCATCAGCGAAGGTCTAGCGGGGGGGTCTGAGCAGTTCTTC	CAISEGLAGGSEQFF
TRBV5-6	TRBD1	.	13	TRBJ2-7	TGTGCCAGCAGCCTGGACAGGGCCTACGAGCAGTACTTC	CASSLDRAYEQYF
TRBV7-3	TRBD2	few	16	TRBJ2-3	TGTGCCAGCAGCTTACTAGCGGGGGGGAGCACAGATACGCAGTATTTT	CASSLLAGGSTDTQYF
TRBV11-1	.	few	14	TRBJ1-1	TGTGCCAGCAGCACTTTTGGACTGAGCACTGAAGCTTTCTTT	CASSTFGLSTEAFF
TRBV3-1/TRBV3-2	.	.	14	TRBJ2-6	TGTGCCAGCAGCGACTTCTCTGGGGCCAACGTCCTGACTTTC	CASSDFSGANVLTF
TRBV28	.	.	17	TRBJ1-6	TGTGCCAGCAGTCTGAGATCCGGGACTGATTATAATTCACCCCCCCACTTT	CASSLRSGTDYNSPPHF
TRBV29-1	.	.	14	TRBJ2-3	TGCAGCGTTGCGGCCTTCTCGGGAGTGGATACGCAGTATTTT	CSVAAFSGVDTQYF
TRBV7-2	.	.	15	TRBJ2-5	TGTGCCAGCATCCCTACCCAACTAGCCCCCCAGACCCAGTACTTC	CASIPTQLAPQTQYF
TRBV7-2	TRBD2	.	16	TRBJ2-1	TGTGCCAGCACCCTAGGTGGCCGGGGGGGTAGGAATGAGCAGTTCTTC	CASTLGGRGGRNEQFF
TRBV7-9	TRBD2	.	14	TRBJ2-5	TGTGCCAGCAGATACTCCAGGGAGGGAGAGACCCAGTACTTC	CASRYSREGETQYF
TRBV19	TRBD1	many	16	TRBJ2-2	TGTGCCAGCCGAACTCTACCGGGACAGGGGACCGGGGAGCTGTTTTTT	CASRTLPGQGTGELFF
TRBV6-4	TRBD1	.	13	TRBJ2-5	TGTGCCAGCAGTTTGGGACAGGGGGGGACCCAGTACTTC	CASSLGQGGTQYF
TRBV5-6	.	.	15	TRBJ1-6	TGTGCCAGCAGCCACAGTAGGGGAGGAAATTCACCCCTCCACTTT	CASSHSRGGNSPLHF
TRBV25-1	TRBD2	once	17	TRBJ2-5	TGTGCCAGCATACCATTCCTAGCGGGAGAGGCCCAAGAGACCCAGTACTTC	CASIPFLAGEAQETQYF
TRBV7-8	TRBD1	.	14	TRBJ2-7	TGTGCCAGCAGCTTAACGACAGGGTCCTACGAGCAGTACTTC	CASSLTTGSYEQYF
TRBV10-3	.	.	14	TRBJ2-3	TGTGCCATCAGTCGAGCAGGGAGCACAGATACGCAGTATTTT	CAISRAGSTDTQYF
TRBV11-3	.	.	14	TRBJ1-3	TGTGCCAGCAGCGTAGGCAGCTCTGGAAACACCATATATTTT	CASSVGSSGNTIYF
TRBV6-2/TRBV6-3	TRBD1	.	15	TRBJ1-5	TGTGCCAGCAGTTACTGGGGACAGGGGCATCAGCCCCAGCATTTT	CASSYWGQGHQPQHF
TRBV9	.	.	16	TRBJ1-5	TGTGCCAGCCAAGGTGGGGGGACGGGAAGCAATCAGCCCCAGCATTTT	CASQGGGTGSNQPQHF
TRBV6-1	TRBD1	.	16	TRBJ1-2	TGTGCCAGCAGTGACGACGAACGACAGGGAATCTATGGCTACACCTTC	CASSDDERQGIYGYTF
TRBV10-3	TRBD1	few	14	TRBJ1-2	TGTGCCATCAGTGAGTCTCGGGACAGGAATGGCTACACCTTC	CAISESRDRNGYTF
TRBV4-3	TRBD1	.	16	TRBJ1-2	TGCGCCAGCAGCCAAGCCCTTCGACAGGGGACGTATGGCTACACCTTC	CASSQALRQGTYGYTF
TRBV5-5	TRBD2	.	15	TRBJ2-2	TGTGCCAGCAGCTTGAGCGGGGCGAACACCGGGGAGCTGTTTTTT	CASSLSGANTGELFF
TRBV11-2	TRBD1	.	15	TRBJ1-1	TGTGCCAGCAGCTTAGACGGGACAGGGAGTGTTGAAGCTTTCTTT	CASSLDGTGSVEAFF
TRBV11-1	TRBD2	.	17	TRBJ2-2	TGTGCCAGCAGCTTAGCGCCGGGACTAGCGCTGACCGGGGAGCTGTTTTTT	CASSLAPGLALTGELFF
TRBV4-3	TRBD1	.	17	TRBJ1-1	TGCGCCAGCAGCCAAGGAGTTCCAGGGGGCGCGAACACTGAAGCTTTCTTT	CASSQGVPGGANTEAFF
TRBV9	TRBD1	.	17	TRBJ2-6	TGTGCCAGCACCAAGGACAGGGGGTTATCTGGGGCCAACGTCCTGACTTTC	CASTKDRGLSGANVLTF
TRBV30	.	.	12	TRBJ1-2	TGTGCCTGGAGTGGGGGGCCCTATGGCTACACCTTC	CAWSGGPYGYTF
TRBV5-6	TRBD1	.	15	TRBJ2-5	TGTGCCAGCAGCTTGGGGGGGACAGGGAGGCAGACCCAGTACTTC	CASSLGGTGRQTQYF